A single sample gave rise to the 10 T cell receptor beta chains below, sequenced in a study of T cell repertoires in cytomegalovirus infection. TCRdb reprocessed the reads via MiXCR and lists one record per CDR3 protein. The repertoire consists of roughly 990,000 distinct CDR3 sequences, with less than 40% occurring once and the leading ten covering over 12%. Their antigens are not known. The source material was cultured CD8+ T cells from PBMCs, sampled from culture after CMV antigen stimulation. These receptors originate from a human donor in good health (CMV status not recorded). Some clones in this sample may be carry-over from other donors' samples.

V usage is TRBV5-6 and J usage is TRBJ2-1; the D is unclear. The CDR3 length is 12 residues. The germline V gene encodes CDR1 SGHDT and CDR2 YYEEEE. V was shortened by 0 bases and J by 10 bases, with 8 bases between the two germline ends. The CDR3 protein is CASSLAAVEQFF. In DNA, the CDR3 is TGTGCCAGCAGCTTGGCGGCCGTGGAGCAGTTCTTC.

This sequence joins TRBV19 and TRBJ1-2; D call uncertain. Germline V lookup: CDR1 LNHDA, CDR2 SQIVND (reference sequence). Trimming took 0 bases from V and 5 from J, leaving 13 bases between them. This CDR3 is 15 amino acids long. CDR3 DNA: TGTGCCAGTAGTATAGACGGGTGGACTCTTTATGGCTACACCTTC. Its translation is CASSIDGWTLYGYTF. The full variable domain, rest sourced from reference TRBV19 and TRBJ1-2, is DGGITQSPKYLFRKEGQNVTLSCEQNLNHDAMYWYRQDPGQGLRLIYYSQIVNDFQKGDIAEGYSVSREKKESFPLTVTSAQKNPTAFYLCASSIDGWTLYGYTFGSGTRLTVV.

This clonotype was picked up many times. This CDR3 reads CASSFLSTGTHEQFF. The CDR3 DNA is TGTGCCAGCAGCTTTCTCTCGACAGGGACCCATGAGCAGTTCTTC. This chain uses TRBV7-3 with TRBJ2-1; TRBD1 matches at 7 bases. The CDR3 extends over 15 amino acids. Trimming cost V 3 bases and J 8 bases; bases outside gene matches: 10. Germline CDR1 reads SGHTA; CDR2 reads FQGTGA.

At least ten counts were recorded for this clonotype. The chain recombines TRBV7-2 with TRBJ1-1, with 8 bases fitting TRBD1. V gave up 7 bases and J gave up 7 bases; unmatched junction bases: 5. From germline, CDR1 is SGHTA and CDR2 FQGNSA. This CDR3 is 12 amino acids long. This CDR3 reads CASNQGAVEAFF. The DNA of the CDR3 is TGTGCCAGCAACCAGGGGGCTGTTGAAGCTTTCTTT.

V and J are TRBV9 and TRBJ1-1; D possibly corresponds to TRBD1 (6 bases). The CDR3 spans 16 residues. V shed 0 bases and J shed 5 bases, with 17 bases lying between them. From germline, CDR1 is SGDLS and CDR2 YYNGEE. CDR3 bases: TGTGCCAGCAGCGTAGTTGTTCAGGGGTCTAGGACTGAAGCTTTCTTT. This encodes CASSVVVQGSRTEAFF. Supplemented by reference TRBV9 and TRBJ1-1, the full variable domain reads DSGVTQTPKHLITATGQRVTLRCSPRSGDLSVYWYQQSLDQGLQFLIQYYNGEERAKGNILERFSAQQFPDLHSELNLSSLELGDSALYFCASSVVVQGSRTEAFFGQGTRLTVV.

The V gene is TRBV19, the J gene TRBJ2-7, with D hard to call. The CDR3 is 13 residues long. Germline V lookup: CDR1 LNHDA, CDR2 SQIVND (reference sequence). V dropped 3 bases and J dropped 4 bases, with 10 bases sitting between them. The CDR3 sequence: CASSITVIYEQYF. The CDR3 nucleotides read TGTGCCAGTAGTATTACGGTGATATACGAGCAGTACTTC.

The rearrangement joins TRBV25-1 to TRBJ1-1; D is ambiguous. V lost 4 bases to trimming and J lost 4 bases, with 10 bases between them. Per germline, CDR1 MGHDK and CDR2 SYGVNS. The CDR3 sequence is 13 residues long. This CDR3 is CASSVNLGTEAFF. The CDR3 nucleotides read TGTGCCAGCAGTGTGAACTTAGGCACTGAAGCTTTCTTT.

V usage is TRBV27 and J usage is TRBJ1-1; D not certain. The V end lost 2 bases, the J end lost 1 base, and 8 bases lay between the germline ends. CDR1 is MNHEY and CDR2 is SMNVEV in the germline V gene (reference sequence). This CDR3 contains 14 residues. Here the CDR3 DNA reads TGTGCCAGCAGTTTAAGGATCGGGAACACTGAAGCTTTCTTT. Its protein product is CASSLRIGNTEAFF.

The CDR3 nucleotides are TGTGCCAGCAGCTTAGGGGTTGTGGGTAGTCGCACTGAAGCTTTCTTT. It is translated as CASSLGVVGSRTEAFF. The genes are TRBV7-8 and TRBJ1-1; the D is unclear. Germline loops: CDR1 SGHVS, CDR2 FQNEAQ. The CDR3 spans 16 residues. V gave up 1 base and J gave up 4 bases, with 16 bases separating them.

The chain couples TRBV6-1 to TRBJ2-7; 10 bases agree with TRBD1. Germline V lookup: CDR1 MNHNS, CDR2 SASEGT. Trimming took 5 bases from V and 6 from J; bases not matched to a gene: 10. The CDR3 length is 15 residues. The CDR3 spells CASSLRGTGVVEQYF. As DNA, the CDR3 is TGTGCCAGCAGTTTAAGAGGGACAGGGGTTGTCGAGCAGTACTTC.